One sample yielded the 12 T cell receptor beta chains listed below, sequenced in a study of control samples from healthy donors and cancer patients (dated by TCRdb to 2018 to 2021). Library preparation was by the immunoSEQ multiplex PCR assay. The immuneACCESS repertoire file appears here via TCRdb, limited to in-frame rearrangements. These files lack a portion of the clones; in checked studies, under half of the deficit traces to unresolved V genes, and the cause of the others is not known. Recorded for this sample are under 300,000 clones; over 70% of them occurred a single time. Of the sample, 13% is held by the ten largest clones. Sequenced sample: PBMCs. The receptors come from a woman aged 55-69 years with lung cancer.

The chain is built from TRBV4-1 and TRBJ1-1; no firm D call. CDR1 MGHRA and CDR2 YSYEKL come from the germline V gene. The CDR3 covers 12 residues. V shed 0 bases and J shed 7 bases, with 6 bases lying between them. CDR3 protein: CASSQDLGEAFF. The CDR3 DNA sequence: TGCGCCAGCAGCCAAGACTTAGGTGAAGCTTTCTTT.

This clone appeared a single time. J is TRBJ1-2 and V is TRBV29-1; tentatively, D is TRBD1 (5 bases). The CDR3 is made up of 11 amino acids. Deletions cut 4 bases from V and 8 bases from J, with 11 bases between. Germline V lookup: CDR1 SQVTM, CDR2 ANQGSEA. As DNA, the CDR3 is TGCAGCGTTGGGGGGTTCGACGGCTACACCTTC. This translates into CSVGGFDGYTF. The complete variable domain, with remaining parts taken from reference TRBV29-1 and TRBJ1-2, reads SAVISQKPSRDICQRGTSLTIQCQVDSQVTMMFWYRQQPGQSLTLIATANQGSEATYESGFVIDKFPISRPNLTFSTLTVSNMSPEDSSIYLCSVGGFDGYTFGSGTRLTVV.

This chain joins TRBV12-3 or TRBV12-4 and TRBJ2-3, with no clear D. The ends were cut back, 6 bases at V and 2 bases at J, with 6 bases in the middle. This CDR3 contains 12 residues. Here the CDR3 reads CASSYNTDTQYF. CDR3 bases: TGTGCCAGCAGCTACAACACAGATACGCAGTATTTT.

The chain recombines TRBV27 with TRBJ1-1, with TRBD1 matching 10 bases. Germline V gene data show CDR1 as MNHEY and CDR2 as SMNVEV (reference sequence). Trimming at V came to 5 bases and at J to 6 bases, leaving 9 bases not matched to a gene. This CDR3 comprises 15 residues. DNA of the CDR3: TGTGCCAGCAGTGCCGGGACAGGGGTATCTTCTGAAGCTTTCTTT. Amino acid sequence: CASSAGTGVSSEAFF.

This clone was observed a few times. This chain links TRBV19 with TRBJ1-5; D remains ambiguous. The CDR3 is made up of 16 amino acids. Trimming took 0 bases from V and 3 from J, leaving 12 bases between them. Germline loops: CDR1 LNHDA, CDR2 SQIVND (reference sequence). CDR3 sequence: CASSIEPVGYNQPQHF. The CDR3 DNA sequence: TGTGCCAGTAGTATAGAGCCAGTCGGCTACAATCAGCCCCAGCATTTT.

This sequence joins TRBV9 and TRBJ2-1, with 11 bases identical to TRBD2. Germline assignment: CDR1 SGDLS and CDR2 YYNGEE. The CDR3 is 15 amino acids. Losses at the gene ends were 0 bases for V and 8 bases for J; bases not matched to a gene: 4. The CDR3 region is CASSVVSGGVDEQFF. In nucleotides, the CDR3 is TGTGCCAGCAGCGTAGTTAGCGGGGGGGTCGATGAGCAGTTCTTC.

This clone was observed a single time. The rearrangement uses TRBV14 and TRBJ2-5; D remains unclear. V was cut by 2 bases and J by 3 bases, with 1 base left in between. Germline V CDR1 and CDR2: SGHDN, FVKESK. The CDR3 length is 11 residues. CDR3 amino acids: CASSQKETQYF. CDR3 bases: TGTGCCAGCAGCCAAAAAGAGACCCAGTACTTC.

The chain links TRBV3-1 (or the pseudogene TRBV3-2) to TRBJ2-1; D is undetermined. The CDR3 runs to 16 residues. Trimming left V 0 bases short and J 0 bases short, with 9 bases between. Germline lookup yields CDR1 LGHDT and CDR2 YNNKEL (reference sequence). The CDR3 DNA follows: TGTGCCAGCAGCCAAGATCAACTGAGCTCCTACAATGAGCAGTTCTTC. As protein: CASSQDQLSSYNEQFF.

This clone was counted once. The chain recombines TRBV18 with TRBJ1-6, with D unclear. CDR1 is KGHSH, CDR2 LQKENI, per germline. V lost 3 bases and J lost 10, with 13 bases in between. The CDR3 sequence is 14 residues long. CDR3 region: CASSPDAVGSPLHF. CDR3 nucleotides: TGTGCCAGCTCACCGGATGCGGTCGGATCACCCCTCCACTTT.

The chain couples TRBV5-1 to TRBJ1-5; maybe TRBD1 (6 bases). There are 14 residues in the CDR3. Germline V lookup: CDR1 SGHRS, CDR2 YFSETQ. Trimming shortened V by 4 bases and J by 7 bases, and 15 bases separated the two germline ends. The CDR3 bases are TGCGCCAGCAGCCCGAAGGGGGTGGGCCAGCCCCAGCATTTT. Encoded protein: CASSPKGVGQPQHF.

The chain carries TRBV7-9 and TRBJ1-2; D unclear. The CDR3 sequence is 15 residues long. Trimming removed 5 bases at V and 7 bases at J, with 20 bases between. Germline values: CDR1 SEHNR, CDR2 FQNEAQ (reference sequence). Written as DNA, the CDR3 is TGTGCCAGCAGCCCATCCCCGGAGACATGGAGTGGCTACACCTTC. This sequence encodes CASSPSPETWSGYTF.

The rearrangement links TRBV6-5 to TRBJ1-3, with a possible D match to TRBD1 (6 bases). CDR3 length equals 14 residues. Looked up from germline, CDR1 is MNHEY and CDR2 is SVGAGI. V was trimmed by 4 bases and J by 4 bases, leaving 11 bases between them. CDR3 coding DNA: TGTGCCAGCAGTTTAACCGGGACAGGAAACACCATATATTTT. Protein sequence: CASSLTGTGNTIYF.